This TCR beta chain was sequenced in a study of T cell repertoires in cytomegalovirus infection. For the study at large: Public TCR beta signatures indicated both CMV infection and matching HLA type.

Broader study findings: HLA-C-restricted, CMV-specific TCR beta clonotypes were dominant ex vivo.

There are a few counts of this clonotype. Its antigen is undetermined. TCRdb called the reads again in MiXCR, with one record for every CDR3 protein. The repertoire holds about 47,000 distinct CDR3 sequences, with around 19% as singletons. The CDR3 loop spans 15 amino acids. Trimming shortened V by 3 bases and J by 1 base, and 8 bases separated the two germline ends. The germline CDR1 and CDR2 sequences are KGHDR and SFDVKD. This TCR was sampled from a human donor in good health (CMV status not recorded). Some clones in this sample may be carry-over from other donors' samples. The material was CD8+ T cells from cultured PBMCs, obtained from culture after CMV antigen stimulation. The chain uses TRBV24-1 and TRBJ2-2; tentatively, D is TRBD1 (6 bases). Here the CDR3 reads CATSDRTVNTGELFF. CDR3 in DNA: TGTGCCACCAGTGATCGGACAGTGAACACCGGGGAGCTGTTTTTT.